This entry describes one T cell receptor delta chain. No cognate antigen has been identified for it. No per-base quality is available; no much larger clone lies one base away. The CDR3 sequence holds 20 residues, the cysteine and phenylalanine included. Only the CDR3 DNA stays, 60 bases, in frame from base 1. CDR1 and CDR2, per the germline V gene, are TSWWSYY and QGS. The trim is 6 bases for V and 2 bases for J, with a gap of 23 bases between the germline ends. This record comes from a study of gamma-delta T cells after stem cell transplantation (dated by TCRdb to 2015 to 2016). To prepare the library, RT-PCR was applied. Sequencing took place on an Illumina MiSeq. TCRdb called clones afresh from the public reads with CATT; identical DNA rows were later merged. Counted in this sample were 11,000 or so delta-chain clones; about two fifths of them appeared once. The ten largest make up around 2.8% of the sample.

The material sequenced was gamma-delta T cells. This chain joins TRDV1 to TRDJ3, with the D gene not clear enough to name. The TCR sequence derives from a human donor. It is not recorded whose cells these are; they may come from a transplant donor. The DNA reads as follows: TGTGCTCTTGGTCCCAAGGCCTCCGCCAGGCCTACCTGGGACACCCGACAGATGTTTTTC. Protein translation: CALGPKASARPTWDTRQMFF.